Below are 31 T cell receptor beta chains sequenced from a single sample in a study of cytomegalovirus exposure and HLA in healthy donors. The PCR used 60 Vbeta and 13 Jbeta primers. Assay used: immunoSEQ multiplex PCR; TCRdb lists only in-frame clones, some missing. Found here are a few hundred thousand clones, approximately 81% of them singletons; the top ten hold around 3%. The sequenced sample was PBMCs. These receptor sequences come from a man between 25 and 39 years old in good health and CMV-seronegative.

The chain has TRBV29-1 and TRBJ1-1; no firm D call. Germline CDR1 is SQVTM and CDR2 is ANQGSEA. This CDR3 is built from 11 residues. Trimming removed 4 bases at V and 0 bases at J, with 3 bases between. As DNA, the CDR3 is TGCAGCGTTGTAATGAACACTGAAGCTTTCTTT. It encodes CSVVMNTEAFF.

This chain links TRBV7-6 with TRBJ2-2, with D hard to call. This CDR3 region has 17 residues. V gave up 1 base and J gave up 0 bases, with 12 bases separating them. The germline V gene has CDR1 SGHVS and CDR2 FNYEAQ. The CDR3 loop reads CASSLDVGYANTGELFF. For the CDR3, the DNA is TGTGCCAGCAGCTTAGACGTCGGGTACGCGAACACCGGGGAGCTGTTTTTT.

As DNA, the CDR3 is TGTGCCAGCGGTGCAGGGGCGGGCTTCACTGAAGCTTTCTTT. This encodes CASGAGAGFTEAFF. The rearrangement links TRBV2 to TRBJ1-1; TRBD1 might be the D (6 bases). V lost 8 bases and J lost 4, with 17 bases in between. Germline V lookup: CDR1 SNHLY, CDR2 FYNNEI. There are 14 residues in the CDR3. The whole variable domain, remainder taken from reference TRBV2 and TRBJ1-1, is EPEVTQTPSHQVTQMGQEVILRCVPISNHLYFYWYRQILGQKVEFLVSFYNNEISEKSEIFDDQFSVERPDGSNFTLKIRSTKLEDSAMYFCASGAGAGFTEAFFGQGTRLTVV.

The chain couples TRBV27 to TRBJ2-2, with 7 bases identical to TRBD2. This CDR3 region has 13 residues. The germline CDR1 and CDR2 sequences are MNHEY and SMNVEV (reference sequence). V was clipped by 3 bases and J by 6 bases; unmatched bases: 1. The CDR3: CASSLGGPGELFF. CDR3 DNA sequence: TGTGCCAGCAGTTTGGGAGGGCCCGGGGAGCTGTTTTTT.

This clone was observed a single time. In DNA form, the CDR3 reads TGTGCCAGCAGCTTAAGAGAGGTTTATGGCTACACCTTC. Translating it yields CASSLREVYGYTF. This sequence joins TRBV5-8 and TRBJ1-2, with D unresolved. Germline CDR1 and CDR2: SGHTS and YDEGEE. The length of the CDR3 is 13 residues. V lost 2 bases, J lost 5 bases, and 10 bases lay in between. Combining the CDR3 with reference TRBV5-8 and TRBJ1-2 gives the whole variable domain EAGVTQSPTHLIKTRGQQATLRCSPISGHTSVYWYQQALGLGLQFLLWYDEGEERNRGNFPPRFSGRQFPNYSSELNVNALELEDSALYLCASSLREVYGYTFGSGTRLTVV.

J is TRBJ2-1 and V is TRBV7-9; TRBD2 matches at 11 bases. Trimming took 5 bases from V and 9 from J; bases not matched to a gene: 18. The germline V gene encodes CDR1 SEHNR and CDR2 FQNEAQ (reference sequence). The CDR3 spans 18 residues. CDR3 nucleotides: TGTGCCAGCAGCCCTGGGGCGACTAGCGGGGACTTCGGCGGTGAGCAGTTCTTC. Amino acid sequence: CASSPGATSGDFGGEQFF.

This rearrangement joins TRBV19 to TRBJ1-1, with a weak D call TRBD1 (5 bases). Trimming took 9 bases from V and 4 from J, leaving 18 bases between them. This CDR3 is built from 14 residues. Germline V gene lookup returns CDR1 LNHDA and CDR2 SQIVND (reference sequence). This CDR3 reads CASHLAGSGTEAFF. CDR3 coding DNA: TGTGCCAGCCACCTTGCAGGGTCGGGCACTGAAGCTTTCTTT.

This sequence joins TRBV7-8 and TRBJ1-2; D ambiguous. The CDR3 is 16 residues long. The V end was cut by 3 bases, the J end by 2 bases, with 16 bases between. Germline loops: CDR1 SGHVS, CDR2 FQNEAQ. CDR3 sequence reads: CASSLRVPTRNYGYTF. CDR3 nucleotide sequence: TGTGCCAGCAGCTTGCGTGTCCCAACTCGGAACTATGGCTACACCTTC. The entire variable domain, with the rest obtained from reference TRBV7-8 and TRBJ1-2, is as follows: GAGVSQSPRYKVAKRGQDVALRCDPISGHVSLFWYQQALGQGPEFLTYFQNEAQLDKSGLPSDRFFAERPEGSVSTLKIQRTQQEDSAVYLCASSLRVPTRNYGYTFGSGTRLTVV.

The CDR3 protein is CASSWRGQGDTEAFF. The CDR3 nucleotides are TGCGCCAGCAGCTGGAGGGGACAGGGAGACACTGAAGCTTTCTTT. The V and J genes are TRBV5-1 and TRBJ1-1; TRBD1 aligns across 9 bases. Germline V gene sequence: CDR1 SGHRS, CDR2 YFSETQ. This CDR3 region has 15 residues. The J segment lost 3 bases and the V segment lost 3 bases, leaving 6 bases of the junction unmatched.

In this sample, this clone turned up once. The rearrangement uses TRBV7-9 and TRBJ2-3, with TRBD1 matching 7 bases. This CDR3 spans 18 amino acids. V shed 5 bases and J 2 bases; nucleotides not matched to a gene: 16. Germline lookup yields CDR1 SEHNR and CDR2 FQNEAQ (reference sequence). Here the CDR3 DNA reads TGTGCCAGCAGCCACCCTCTCGCCCGGGACAGCTTCACAGATACGCAGTATTTT. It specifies CASSHPLARDSFTDTQYF.

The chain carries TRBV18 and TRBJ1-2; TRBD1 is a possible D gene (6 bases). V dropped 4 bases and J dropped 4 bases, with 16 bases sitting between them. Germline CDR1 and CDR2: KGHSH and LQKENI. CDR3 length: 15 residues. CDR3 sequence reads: CASSRTVGALYGYTF. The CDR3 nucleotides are TGTGCCAGCTCACGGACAGTAGGAGCTCTCTATGGCTACACCTTC.

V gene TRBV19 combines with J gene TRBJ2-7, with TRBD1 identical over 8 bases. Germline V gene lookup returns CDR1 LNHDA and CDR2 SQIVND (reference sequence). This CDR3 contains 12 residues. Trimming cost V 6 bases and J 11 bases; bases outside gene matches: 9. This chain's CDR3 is CASSGDRHLKYF. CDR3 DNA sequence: TGTGCCAGTAGCGGGGACAGGCATCTTAAGTACTTC.

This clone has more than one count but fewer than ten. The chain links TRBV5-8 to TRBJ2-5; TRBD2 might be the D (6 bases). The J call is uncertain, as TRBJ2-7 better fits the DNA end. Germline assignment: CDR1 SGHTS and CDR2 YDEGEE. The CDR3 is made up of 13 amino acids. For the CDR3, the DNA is TGTGCCAGCAGCTTTCGGCGGGGCTACGAGCAGTACTTC. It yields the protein CASSFRRGYEQYF.

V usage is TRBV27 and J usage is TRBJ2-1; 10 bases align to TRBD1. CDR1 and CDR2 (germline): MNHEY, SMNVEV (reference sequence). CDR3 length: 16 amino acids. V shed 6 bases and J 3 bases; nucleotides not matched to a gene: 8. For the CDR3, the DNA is TGTGCCAGCAGCTTAACGACAGGGGGCTTCTACAATGAGCAGTTCTTC. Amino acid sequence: CASSLTTGGFYNEQFF.

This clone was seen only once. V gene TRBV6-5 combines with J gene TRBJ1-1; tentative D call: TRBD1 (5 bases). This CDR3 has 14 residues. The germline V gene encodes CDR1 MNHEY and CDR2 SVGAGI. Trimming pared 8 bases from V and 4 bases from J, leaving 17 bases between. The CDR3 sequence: CASAPSRTRTEAFF. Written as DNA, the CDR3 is TGTGCCAGCGCCCCCTCTCGGACACGCACTGAAGCTTTCTTT.

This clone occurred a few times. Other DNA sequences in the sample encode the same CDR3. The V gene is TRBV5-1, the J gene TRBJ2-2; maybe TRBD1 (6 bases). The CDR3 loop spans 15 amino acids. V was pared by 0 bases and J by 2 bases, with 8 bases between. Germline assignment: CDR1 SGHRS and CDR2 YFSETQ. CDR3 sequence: CASSLGTVNTGELFF. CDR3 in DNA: TGCGCCAGCAGCTTGGGGACAGTCAACACCGGGGAGCTGTTTTTT.

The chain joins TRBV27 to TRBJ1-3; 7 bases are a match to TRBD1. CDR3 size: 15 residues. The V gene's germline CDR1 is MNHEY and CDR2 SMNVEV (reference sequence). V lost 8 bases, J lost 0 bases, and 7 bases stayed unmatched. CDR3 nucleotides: TGTGCCAGCTCGCTCAGGGGGAACTCTGGAAACACCATATATTTT. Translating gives CASSLRGNSGNTIYF.

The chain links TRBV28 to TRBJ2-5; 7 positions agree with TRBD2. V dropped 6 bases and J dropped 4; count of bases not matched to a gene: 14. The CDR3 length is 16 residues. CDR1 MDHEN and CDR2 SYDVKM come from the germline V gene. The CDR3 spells CASSPPAGWGGETQYF. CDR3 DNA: TGTGCCAGCAGCCCCCCCGCAGGGTGGGGGGGAGAGACCCAGTACTTC.

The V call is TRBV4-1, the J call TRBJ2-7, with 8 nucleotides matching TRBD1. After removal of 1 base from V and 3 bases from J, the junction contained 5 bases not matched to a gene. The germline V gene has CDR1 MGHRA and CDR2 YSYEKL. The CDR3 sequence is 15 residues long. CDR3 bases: TGCGCCAGCAGCCAAGGGACAGGGCCGAACTACGAGCAGTACTTC. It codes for CASSQGTGPNYEQYF.

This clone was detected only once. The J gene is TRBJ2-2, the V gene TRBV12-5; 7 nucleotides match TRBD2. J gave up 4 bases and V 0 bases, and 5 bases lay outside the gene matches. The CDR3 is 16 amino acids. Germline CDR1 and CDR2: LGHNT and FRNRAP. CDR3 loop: CASGLVRGGVTGELFF. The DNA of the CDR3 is TGTGCTAGTGGTTTGGTAAGGGGAGGGGTCACCGGGGAGCTGTTTTTT.

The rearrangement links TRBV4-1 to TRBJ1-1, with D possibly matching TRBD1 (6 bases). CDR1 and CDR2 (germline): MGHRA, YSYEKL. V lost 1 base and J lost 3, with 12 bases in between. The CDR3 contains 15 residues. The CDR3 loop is CASSQVRGGHTEAFF. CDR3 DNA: TGCGCCAGCAGCCAAGTTAGGGGGGGCCACACTGAAGCTTTCTTT.

The CDR3 spells CASSAAGYEQYF. CDR3 in DNA: TGTGCCAGCAGCGCCGCGGGGTACGAGCAGTACTTC. The V and J genes are TRBV2 and TRBJ2-7; D may be TRBD2 (6 bases). Trimming removed 6 bases at V and 4 bases at J, with 10 bases between. CDR3 length equals 12 residues. Germline V gene sequence: CDR1 SNHLY, CDR2 FYNNEI.

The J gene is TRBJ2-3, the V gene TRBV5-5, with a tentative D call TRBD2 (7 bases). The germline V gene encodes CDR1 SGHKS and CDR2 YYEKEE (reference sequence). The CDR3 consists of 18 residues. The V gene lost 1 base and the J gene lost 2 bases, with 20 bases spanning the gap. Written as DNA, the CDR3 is TGTGCCAGCAGCTTGCCGGGGGGCCCGTCAGTTTCCACAGATACGCAGTATTTT. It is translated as CASSLPGGPSVSTDTQYF. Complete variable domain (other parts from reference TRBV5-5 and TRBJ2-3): DAGVTQSPTHLIKTRGQQVTLRCSPISGHKSVSWYQQVLGQGPQFIFQYYEKEERGRGNFPDRFSARQFPNYSSELNVNALLLGDSALYLCASSLPGGPSVSTDTQYFGPGTRLTVL.

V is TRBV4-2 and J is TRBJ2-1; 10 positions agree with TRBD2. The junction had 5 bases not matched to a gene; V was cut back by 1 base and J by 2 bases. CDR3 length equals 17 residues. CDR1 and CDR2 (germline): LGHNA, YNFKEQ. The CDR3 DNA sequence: TGTGCCAGCAGCCAAGCAGGGCTAGCGGGGGCCTACAATGAGCAGTTCTTC. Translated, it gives CASSQAGLAGAYNEQFF.

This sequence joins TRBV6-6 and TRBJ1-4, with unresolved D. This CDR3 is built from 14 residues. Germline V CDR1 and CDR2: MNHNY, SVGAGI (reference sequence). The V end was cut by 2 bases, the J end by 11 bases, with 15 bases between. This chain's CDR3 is CASSYAGEVSKLFF. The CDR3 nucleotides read TGTGCCAGCAGTTACGCCGGGGAGGTTTCGAAACTGTTTTTT.

The DNA for the CDR3 is TGTGCCAGCAGTTTCAGGGGCGAGCAGTACTTC. Translated, it gives CASSFRGEQYF. The chain is built from TRBV28 and TRBJ2-7; the D gene is possibly TRBD1 (6 bases). The length of the CDR3 is 11 residues. Germline V gives CDR1 MDHEN, CDR2 SYDVKM. The V and J ends lost 3 bases and 6 bases respectively, with 6 bases between them.

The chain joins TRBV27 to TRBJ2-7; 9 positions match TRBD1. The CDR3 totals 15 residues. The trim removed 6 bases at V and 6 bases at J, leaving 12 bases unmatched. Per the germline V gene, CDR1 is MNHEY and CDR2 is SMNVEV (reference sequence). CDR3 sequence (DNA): TGTGCCAGCAGCCCCGGGACAGGGCTGGTTAGCGAGCAGTACTTC. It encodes CASSPGTGLVSEQYF.

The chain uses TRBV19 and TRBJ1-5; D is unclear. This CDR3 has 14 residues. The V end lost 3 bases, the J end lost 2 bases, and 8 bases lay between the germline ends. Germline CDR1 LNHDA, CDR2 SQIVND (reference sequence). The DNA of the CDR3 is TGTGCCAGTAGTATTAGATCGGGCAATCAGCCCCAGCATTTT. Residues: CASSIRSGNQPQHF.

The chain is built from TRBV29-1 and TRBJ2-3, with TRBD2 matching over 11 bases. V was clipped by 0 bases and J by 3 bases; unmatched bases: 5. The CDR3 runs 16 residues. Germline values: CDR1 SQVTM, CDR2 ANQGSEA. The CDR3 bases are TGCAGCGTTGAAGATCTAGCGGGGGGCGGGACAGATACGCAGTATTTT. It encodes CSVEDLAGGGTDTQYF.

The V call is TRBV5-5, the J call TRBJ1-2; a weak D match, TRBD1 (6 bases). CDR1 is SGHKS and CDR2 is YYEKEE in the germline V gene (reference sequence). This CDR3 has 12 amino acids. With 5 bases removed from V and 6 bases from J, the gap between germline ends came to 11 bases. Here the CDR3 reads CASSRTADGYTF. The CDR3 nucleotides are TGTGCCAGCAGTCGGACAGCTGATGGCTACACCTTC.

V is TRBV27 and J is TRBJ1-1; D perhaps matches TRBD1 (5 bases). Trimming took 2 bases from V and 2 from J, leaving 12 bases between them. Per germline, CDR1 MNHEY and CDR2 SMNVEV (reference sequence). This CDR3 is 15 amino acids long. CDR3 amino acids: CASSLRPGSNTEAFF. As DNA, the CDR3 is TGTGCCAGCAGTTTACGGCCAGGGTCCAACACTGAAGCTTTCTTT.